This T cell receptor (beta chain) comes out of a study of blood T cell repertoires in COVID-19. Whole-study context: Acute and convalescent COVID-19 samples came from the United States, Italy and Spain. PBMCs, B-cell-depleted T cells, or T cells were the source of the cDNA or gDNA that made up the material.

The CDR3 extends over 14 amino acids. The V end lost 4 bases, the J end lost 1 base, and 10 bases lay between the germline ends. Original handling: Cell counts per sample came from amplifying reference gene primers. The method was immunoSEQ multiplex PCR; TCRdb's version includes in-frame clones alone and lacks a portion of them. The V and J calls and clone size were taken over from that table, and D and trimming were inferred from the DNA. The sample includes around 90,000 clones, about 85% of them seen just once. Sequencing used peripheral blood. The clonotype originates from a woman in her sixties or seventies with active or convalescent COVID-19. The chain employs TRBV23-1 and TRBJ1-1; D is ambiguous. TRBV23-1 is an ORF; its function is uncertain. In DNA form, the CDR3 reads TGCGCCAGCAGTCGACTTCGGGGGAACACTGAAGCTTTCTTT. It encodes CASSRLRGNTEAFF.